This T cell receptor (beta chain) was documented in a study of T cells in Graves' hyperthyroidism and ophthalmopathy (dated by TCRdb to about 2019). Some background on the complete study: Peripheral blood samples were taken at the time of initial diagnosis, prior to any treatment. After blood sampling, hyperthyroidism patients were treated with methimazole at a starting dose of 30 mg daily, and ophthalmopathy patients were treated with high-dose intravenous methylprednisolone. In roughly six Graves' hyperthyroidism patients, the study also compared T-cell repertoires from thyroid tissue with T-cell repertoires from blood. Prospective prediction of ophthalmopathy was tested in an independent validation cohort of fewer than 20 hyperthyroidism patients and 17 patients who later progressed to ophthalmopathy. The 100 or so discovery patients were randomly divided into training and test sets at a 7:3 ratio. TCR Vbeta CDR3 sequencing of 130 to 150 peripheral blood samples (around 45 ophthalmopathy, 75 to 85 hyperthyroidism and approximately 17 progressor patients) is reported in the paper. A discovery cohort of about a hundred patients, 43 with Graves' ophthalmopathy and fewer than 65 with stable Graves' hyperthyroidism, was used to find distinguishing TCR V-J signatures.

What the work shows at the level of the full study, not this receptor alone: In validation, the model predicted progression to ophthalmopathy a median of roughly six months before onset, with approximately 68% sensitivity and 72.22% specificity. Most expanded thyroid clonotypes (frequency above 0.001) were also detected in blood, a finding suggesting that blood repertoires may reflect thyroid immune responses. A model built on a 13 V-J signature distinguished ophthalmopathy from stable hyperthyroidism, reaching 85% to 90% sensitivity and around 81% specificity in cross-validation and 80%/75% in testing. No statistical method was used to set the sample size in advance, and investigators knew the group allocation.

The TCR beta CDR3 regions were amplified from RNA transcripts. For the first round of RT-PCR on the TCR CDR3, the HTBI primer set was used together with the Qiagen OneStep RT-PCR kit. The libraries were constructed in a second round of multiplex PCR and then size-selected and purified. Libraries were sequenced paired-end with 100 bp reads on an Illumina HiSeq2000. The published analysis was carried out like this. SOAPnuke was used to process the raw data, removing reads that contained adapters or uncalled bases, had a mean Phred below 15, or lacked an exact match to the constant primer or identifier. High-quality paired reads were merged with COPE v1.2.5, and unique nucleotide sequences were defined as clonotypes. MiTCR v1.1 was used to align clonotypes to the IMGT TRBV, TRBD and TRBJ reference segments. Analysis was restricted to V-J combinations with a frequency above 0.0001, which covered about 99% of repertoires. A TCS score was defined as the ratio between F50 (clonal expansion) and ExV (chaos), using BLOSUM62-based TCRdist between CDR3 peptides within each V-J. Welch's t-statistics and random forest reduced 500 to 650 V-J features to about 12, which were used in a naive Bayes classifier (R e1071). TCRdb took the public reads, trimmed them with fastp at Q25, ran MiXCR for clone calling and kept in-frame beta chains. Duplicate CDR3 protein sequences are folded into a single record with the most common DNA and genes. The V and J calls and clone size are TCRdb's, not the authors'. Here the sample has approximately 480,000 distinct CDR3 sequences; less than 25% occur a single time. Jointly, the top ten make up about 26% of the sample.

Stable Graves' hyperthyroidism was defined as no progression to ophthalmopathy during 18 months of follow-up. Hyperthyroidism patients were newly diagnosed, with disease duration under 2 months, and aged 18 to 65 years. Exclusion was applied to patients with uncontrolled infections, other autoimmune diseases, pregnancy or lactation. Diagnoses were based on clinical symptoms, serum thyroxine and TRAb, thyroid ultrasound and orbital computed tomography. PBMCs were separated from under 11 ml of fresh peripheral blood using Ficoll-Paque density gradient centrifugation. Total RNA was extracted with Trizol reagent, and quality was checked on an Agilent 2100 Bioanalyzer. In its sample, this clonotype was seen many times. This clone's antigen is unknown. Base qualities are not provided; no much larger clone lies one nucleotide away. The specimen was blood. This sequence was found in a young man with Graves' hyperthyroidism.

The nucleotide sequence reads as follows: TGTGCCAGCAGCCCTTCTCACCCGGGGGAAGTTGGAAACACCATATATTTT. This encodes CASSPSHPGEVGNTIYF. The sequence joins TRBV6-1 to TRBJ1-3; a tentative D match to TRBD1 spans 5 bases. V loses 6 bases of germline sequence and J loses 3 bases, and the interval between the two ends is 21 bases. Measured from the cysteine to the phenylalanine, the CDR3 is 17 residues long. This entry keeps only the CDR3 DNA: 51 bases, framed from base 1. CDR1 and CDR2 (MNHNS, SASEGT) derive from the germline V gene.